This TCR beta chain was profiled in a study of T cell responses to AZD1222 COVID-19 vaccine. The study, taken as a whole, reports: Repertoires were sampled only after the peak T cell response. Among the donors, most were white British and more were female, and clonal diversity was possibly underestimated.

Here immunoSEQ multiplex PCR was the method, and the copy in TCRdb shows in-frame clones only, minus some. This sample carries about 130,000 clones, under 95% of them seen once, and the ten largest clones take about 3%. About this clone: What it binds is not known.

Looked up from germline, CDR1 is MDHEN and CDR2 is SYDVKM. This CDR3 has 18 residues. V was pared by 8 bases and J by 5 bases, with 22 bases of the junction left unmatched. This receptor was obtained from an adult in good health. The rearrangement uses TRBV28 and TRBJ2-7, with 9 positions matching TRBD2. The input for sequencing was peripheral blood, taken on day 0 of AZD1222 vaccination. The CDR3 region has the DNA TGTGCCAGCCGCCTGTTCCAAGGTCGCGGGAGGGCCCTTAACGAGCAGTACTTC. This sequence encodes CASRLFQGRGRALNEQYF.